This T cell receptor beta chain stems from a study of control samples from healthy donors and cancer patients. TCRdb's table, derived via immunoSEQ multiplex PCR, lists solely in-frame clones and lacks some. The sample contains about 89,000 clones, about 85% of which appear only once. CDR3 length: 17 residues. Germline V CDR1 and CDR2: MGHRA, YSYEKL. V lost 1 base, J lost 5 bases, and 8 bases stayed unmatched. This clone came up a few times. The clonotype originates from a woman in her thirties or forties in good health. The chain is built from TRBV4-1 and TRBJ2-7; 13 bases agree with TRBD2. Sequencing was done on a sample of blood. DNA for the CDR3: TGCGCCAGCAGCCAAGCTCCCACTAGCGGGGGGGCCGACGAGCAGTACTTC. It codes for CASSQAPTSGGADEQYF.